The entry below describes one T cell receptor beta chain. The antigen this receptor binds is unknown. Qualities for individual bases were not recorded, and no much larger clone is one base off. The immunoSEQ Assay, a bias-controlled multiplex PCR, was used to amplify TCRbeta CDR3 regions from genomic DNA. In the source study's methods: Within the assay, amplification of reference gene primers was used to estimate how many nucleated cells each sample contained. Sequence reads were collapsed and filtered to measure the absolute abundance of every unique TCRbeta CDR3 rearrangement. For each sample, productive Simpson clonality was calculated as the square root of Simpson's diversity index over productive rearrangements. Imported from immuneACCESS, the table was reduced by TCRdb to in-frame sequences with V and J called. These copies leave out some clones; in studies compared against another copy, an unresolved V gene accounts for under half, and the cause of the remainder is not known. V, J and clone size are taken as reported in that table, and D and trimming were inferred from the DNA itself. The sample table holds fewer than 150,000 clones, of which over 70% were seen once. Of the sample, about 18% falls within the top ten clones.

The collaborating institutions used their own protocols to collect whole blood in K2EDTA tubes. For TCRbeta analysis, collaborators shipped samples in one of three forms: frozen whole blood, isolated PBMCs, or DNA extracted from either of those sample types. The sample originates from a study of blood T cell repertoires in COVID-19 (TCRdb year 2020). Background for the entire study: Collaborator samples came from the United States, Italy and Spain and covered acute and convalescent phases of COVID-19. The material from the prospective study consisted of cDNA or gDNA derived from T cells, B-cell-depleted T cells, or PBMCs. Sample metadata almost always included a de-identified subject ID, COVID-19 status, age in years and sex. The samples were drawn from two sources: the first 160 participants of the ongoing ImmuneRACE study, and over 950 subjects contributed by 6 global collaborators. Where available, HLA class I and class II types were obtained from metadata supplied by the sample provider rather than from assay-based typing. Deeply sampled blood TCRbeta repertoires from subjects exposed to, actively infected with, or recovered from COVID-19 were included in the dataset. A freely available public database, intended as a resource for researchers studying the immune response to SARS-CoV-2, is where the repertoires were released.

What the research found in general, with its limitations: Clinical and demographic metadata were provided uncurated, with the amount varying by source and participant.

The sequence was collected from a man older than 75 with acute or convalescent COVID-19. Sequenced material: peripheral blood.

In nucleotides, the sequence is TGTGCCTGGAGTCCGGGGGGCAGGGCACAAGAGACCCAGTACTTC. The translation is CAWSPGGRAQETQYF. This chain is built from TRBV30 and TRBJ2-5, with TRBD2 as a weak D call on 7 bases. From its cysteine to its phenylalanine, the CDR3 spans 15 amino acids. Only the CDR3 part of the read is kept: 45 bases, read in frame from the first base. V is clipped by 2 bases and J by 2 bases, and the sequence between their germline boundaries is 15 bases long. The germline V gene encodes CDR1 GTSNPN and CDR2 SVGIG (reference sequence).